This T cell receptor (beta chain) derives from a study of beta chain features in type 1 diabetes. As every portion of the isolated RNA was reverse transcribed, the sequencing read expressed TCRB transcripts. Clones were read by immunoSEQ multiplex PCR, and TCRdb kept only the in-frame ones, dropping some. The table includes some 150,000 clones, 9.2% detected once. Post-sort purity exceeded 95% for all sorted populations. This clone appeared a few times. The sequenced material came from central memory CD4+ T cells from blood. This TCR derives from a man aged 18 to 30 in good health.

The CDR3 bases are TGTGCCAGCAGCTTAGAGAATGGGGGACTAGAGACCCAGTACTTC. Translation gives CASSLENGGLETQYF. This sequence joins TRBV7-2 and TRBJ2-5, with D perhaps TRBD2 (6 bases). The V gene lost 1 base and the J gene lost 4 bases, with 13 bases spanning the gap. This CDR3 has 15 residues. The germline gives CDR1 SGHTA, CDR2 FQGNSA.